Listed here are 13 T cell receptor beta chains from one sample, sequenced in a study of blood T cell repertoires in COVID-19. Sequencing used immunoSEQ multiplex PCR; TCRdb keeps in-frame clones, though not all of them. This table holds about 350,000 clones, approximately 89% found once. Sample: peripheral blood. All receptors derive from a woman aged 55-70 years with COVID-19, enrolled during active disease.

This clone appeared a single time. The chain couples TRBV11-3 to TRBJ2-1; 9 bases match TRBD2. Germline CDR1 SGHNT, CDR2 YENEEA. The CDR3 has 17 amino acids. Germline trimming cut 2 bases from V and 7 bases from J; bases unmatched to any gene: 12. CDR3 residues: CASSLHYGSGGKNEQFF. The DNA of the CDR3 is TGTGCCAGCAGCTTACATTACGGGAGCGGGGGGAAGAATGAGCAGTTCTTC.

The rearrangement joins TRBV18 to TRBJ2-2, with 11 bases lining up with TRBD1. V dropped 0 bases and J dropped 4; count of bases not matched to a gene: 4. Germline CDR1 is KGHSH and CDR2 is LQKENI. This CDR3 spans 17 amino acids. CDR3 sequence: CASSPPGQGAITGELFF. The CDR3 nucleotides are TGTGCCAGCTCACCACCAGGACAGGGGGCCATCACCGGGGAGCTGTTTTTT. Combining the CDR3 with reference TRBV18 and TRBJ2-2 gives the whole variable domain NAGVMQNPRHLVRRRGQEARLRCSPMKGHSHVYWYRQLPEEGLKFMVYLQKENIIDESGMPKERFSAEFPKEGPSILRIQQVVRGDSAAYFCASSPPGQGAITGELFFGEGSRLTVL.

V and J are TRBV5-5 and TRBJ2-1; the match to TRBD1 covers 7 bases. From germline, CDR1 is SGHKS and CDR2 YYEKEE (reference sequence). Unmatched junction bases numbered 6, after V lost 3 bases and J lost 0 bases. The length of the CDR3 is 16 residues. CDR3 loop: CASSSSRDSSYNEQFF. The CDR3 coding sequence is TGTGCCAGCAGCTCAAGCCGGGACAGCTCCTACAATGAGCAGTTCTTC.

A single count supports this clone. This chain links TRBV28 with TRBJ1-1; D remains ambiguous. This CDR3 is 12 amino acids long. CDR1 is MDHEN and CDR2 is SYDVKM in the germline V gene. The V end was cut by 1 base, the J end by 9 bases, with 9 bases between. The CDR3 loop is CASSLSADKAFF. CDR3 DNA sequence: TGTGCCAGCAGTTTATCGGCGGATAAAGCTTTCTTT. The whole variable domain, remainder taken from reference TRBV28 and TRBJ1-1, is DVKVTQSSRYLVKRTGEKVFLECVQDMDHENMFWYRQDPGLGLRLIYFSYDVKMKEKGDIPEGYSVSREKKERFSLILESASTNQTSMYLCASSLSADKAFFGQGTRLTVV.

This rearrangement joins TRBV18 to TRBJ2-2; D uncertain. The germline CDR1 and CDR2 sequences are KGHSH and LQKENI. V was pared by 4 bases and J by 6 bases, with 12 bases between. The CDR3 has 14 amino acids. The CDR3 spells CASSRMNRAGELFF. In nucleotides, the CDR3 is TGTGCCAGCTCACGGATGAACAGAGCCGGGGAGCTGTTTTTT.

The J gene is TRBJ2-4, the V gene TRBV30; no clear D gene. CDR1 is GTSNPN and CDR2 is SVGIG in the germline V gene (reference sequence). Trimming pared 0 bases from V and 5 bases from J, leaving 8 bases between. The CDR3 consists of 13 residues. The CDR3 nucleotides read TGTGCCTGGAGTGTAAACCAGGAAAACATTCAGTACTTC. Amino acid sequence: CAWSVNQENIQYF.

This chain uses TRBV7-2 with TRBJ1-6; D gene unclear. The CDR3 contains 14 residues. The V and J ends lost 4 bases and 10 bases respectively, with 14 bases between them. Germline CDR1 and CDR2: SGHTA and FQGNSA. The CDR3: CASSSSSGVSPLHF. The DNA for the CDR3 is TGTGCCAGCAGCTCTAGCTCTGGGGTGTCACCCCTCCACTTT. The full variable domain, with the rest looked up from reference TRBV7-2 and TRBJ1-6, is GAGVSQSPSNKVTEKGKDVELRCDPISGHTALYWYRQSLGQGLEFLIYFQGNSAPDKSGLPSDRFSAERTGGSVSTLTIQRTQQEDSAVYLCASSSSSGVSPLHFGNGTRLTVT.

This clone was seen just once. DNA of the CDR3: TGTGCCAGCAGCAACGACAGGCCCGAGAGGGATACGCAGTATTTT. This codes for CASSNDRPERDTQYF. This chain uses TRBV28 with TRBJ2-3, with D possibly matching TRBD1 (6 bases). Germline V lookup: CDR1 MDHEN, CDR2 SYDVKM. V lost 6 bases and J lost 6, with 19 bases in between. The CDR3 is 15 residues long.

This chain joins TRBV21-1 and TRBJ1-5. TRBV21-1 is noted as a pseudogene. The CDR3 has 16 residues. CDR3 sequence: CASSRGLEGCDQPQHF. CDR3 sequence (DNA): TGTGCCAGCAGCAGGGGGTTGGAGGGTTGCGATCAGCCCCAGCATTTT.

The chain uses TRBV28 and TRBJ2-7; 8 bases fit TRBD1. V lost 7 bases, J lost 1 base, and 0 bases stayed unmatched. Germline-derived CDR1 and CDR2 are MDHEN and SYDVKM. The CDR3 runs to 12 residues. The CDR3 sequence: CASNRGSYEQYF. The CDR3 DNA reads TGTGCCAGCAACAGGGGGTCCTACGAGCAGTACTTC.

This rearrangement joins TRBV18 to TRBJ2-2; tentative D call: TRBD1 (6 bases). V lost 3 bases and J lost 0, with 11 bases in between. Germline V CDR1 and CDR2: KGHSH, LQKENI. CDR3 size: 16 residues. The CDR3 DNA is TGTGCCAGCTCACCGGGGGCGTTCGCGAACACCGGGGAGCTGTTTTTT. It specifies CASSPGAFANTGELFF. Supplemented by reference TRBV18 and TRBJ2-2, the full variable domain reads NAGVMQNPRHLVRRRGQEARLRCSPMKGHSHVYWYRQLPEEGLKFMVYLQKENIIDESGMPKERFSAEFPKEGPSILRIQQVVRGDSAAYFCASSPGAFANTGELFFGEGSRLTVL.

The J gene is TRBJ1-1, the V gene TRBV5-1; 7 positions match TRBD1. CDR3 size: 15 residues. Trimming cost V 4 bases and J 0 bases; bases outside gene matches: 6. CDR1 SGHRS and CDR2 YFSETQ come from the germline V gene. The CDR3 loop is CASSQGQTMNTEAFF. CDR3 DNA: TGCGCCAGCAGCCAGGGACAGACCATGAACACTGAAGCTTTCTTT.

The rearrangement uses TRBV19 and TRBJ1-6; D gene ambiguous. The CDR3 runs 11 residues. V dropped 2 bases and J dropped 11 bases, with 4 bases sitting between them. Germline CDR1 LNHDA, CDR2 SQIVND (reference sequence). The CDR3 spells CASSILTPLHF. The DNA of the CDR3 is TGTGCCAGTAGTATACTAACACCCCTCCACTTT.